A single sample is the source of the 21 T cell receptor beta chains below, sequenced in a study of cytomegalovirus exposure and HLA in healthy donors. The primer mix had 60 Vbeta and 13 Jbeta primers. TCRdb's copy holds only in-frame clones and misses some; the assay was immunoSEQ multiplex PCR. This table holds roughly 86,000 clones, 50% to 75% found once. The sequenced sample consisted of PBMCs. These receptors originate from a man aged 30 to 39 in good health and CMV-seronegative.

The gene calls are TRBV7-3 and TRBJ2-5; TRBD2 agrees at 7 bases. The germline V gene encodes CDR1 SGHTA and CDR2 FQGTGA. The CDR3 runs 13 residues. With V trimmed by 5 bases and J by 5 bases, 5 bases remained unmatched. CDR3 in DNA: TGTGCCAGCAGCCCGACTAGCAGGGAGACCCAGTACTTC. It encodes CASSPTSRETQYF.

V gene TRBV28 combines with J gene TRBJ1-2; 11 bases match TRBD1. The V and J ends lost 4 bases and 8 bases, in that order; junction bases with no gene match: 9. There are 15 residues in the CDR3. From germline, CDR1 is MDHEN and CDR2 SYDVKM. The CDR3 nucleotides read TGTGCCAGCAGTTCCCCACTGGACAGGGGGCAAGGCTACACCTTC. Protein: CASSSPLDRGQGYTF.

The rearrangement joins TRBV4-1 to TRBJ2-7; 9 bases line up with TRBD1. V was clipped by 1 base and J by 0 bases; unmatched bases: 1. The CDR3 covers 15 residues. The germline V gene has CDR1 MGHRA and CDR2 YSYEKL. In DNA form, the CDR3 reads TGCGCCAGCAGCCAAGCGGGACAGGGCTCCTACGAGCAGTACTTC. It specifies CASSQAGQGSYEQYF.

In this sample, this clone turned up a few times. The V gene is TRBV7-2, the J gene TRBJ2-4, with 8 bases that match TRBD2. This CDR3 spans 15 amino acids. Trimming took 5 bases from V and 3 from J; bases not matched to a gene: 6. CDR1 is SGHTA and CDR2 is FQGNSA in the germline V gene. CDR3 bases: TGTGCCAGCAGCCACTCCGGGACTAGCAAAAACATTCAGTACTTC. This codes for CASSHSGTSKNIQYF.

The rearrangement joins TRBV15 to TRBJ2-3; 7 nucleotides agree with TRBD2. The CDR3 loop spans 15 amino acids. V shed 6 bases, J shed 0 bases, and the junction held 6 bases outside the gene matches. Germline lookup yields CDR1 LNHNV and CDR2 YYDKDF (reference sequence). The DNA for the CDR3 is TGTGCCACCAGTGGCGGGACTACGAGCACAGATACGCAGTATTTT. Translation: CATSGGTTSTDTQYF.

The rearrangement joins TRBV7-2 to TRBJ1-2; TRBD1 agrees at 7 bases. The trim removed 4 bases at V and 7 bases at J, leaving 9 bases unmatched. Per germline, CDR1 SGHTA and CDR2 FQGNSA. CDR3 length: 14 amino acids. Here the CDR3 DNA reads TGTGCCAGCAGCTCCTTCGACAGGGTGGGTGGCTACACCTTC. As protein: CASSSFDRVGGYTF. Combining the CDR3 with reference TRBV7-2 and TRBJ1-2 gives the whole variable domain GAGVSQSPSNKVTEKGKDVELRCDPISGHTALYWYRQSLGQGLEFLIYFQGNSAPDKSGLPSDRFSAERTGGSVSTLTIQRTQQEDSAVYLCASSSFDRVGGYTFGSGTRLTVV.

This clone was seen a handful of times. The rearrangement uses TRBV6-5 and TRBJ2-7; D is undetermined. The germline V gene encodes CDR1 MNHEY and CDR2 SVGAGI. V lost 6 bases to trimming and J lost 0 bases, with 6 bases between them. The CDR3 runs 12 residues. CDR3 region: CASRRSSYEQYF. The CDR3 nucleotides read TGTGCCAGCAGGCGTAGCTCCTACGAGCAGTACTTC.

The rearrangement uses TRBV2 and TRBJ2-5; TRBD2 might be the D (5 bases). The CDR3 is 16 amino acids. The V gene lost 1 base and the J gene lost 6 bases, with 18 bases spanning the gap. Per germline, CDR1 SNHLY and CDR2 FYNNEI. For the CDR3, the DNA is TGTGCCAGCAGTGAAGATATGTTTCGGCAGCGGCAGACCCAGTACTTC. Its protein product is CASSEDMFRQRQTQYF.

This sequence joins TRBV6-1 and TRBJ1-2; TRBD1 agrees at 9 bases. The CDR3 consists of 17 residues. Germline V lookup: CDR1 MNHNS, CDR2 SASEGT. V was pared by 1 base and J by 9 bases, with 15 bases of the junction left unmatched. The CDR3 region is CASSEGRGQGGRGSYTF. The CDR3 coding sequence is TGTGCCAGCAGTGAAGGCAGGGGACAGGGAGGACGGGGTAGCTACACCTTC.

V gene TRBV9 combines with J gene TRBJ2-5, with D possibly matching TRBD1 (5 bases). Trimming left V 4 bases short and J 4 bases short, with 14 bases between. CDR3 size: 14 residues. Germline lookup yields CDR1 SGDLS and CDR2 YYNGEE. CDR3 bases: TGTGCCAGCAGCCCAGGGTCTAAGCGAGAGACCCAGTACTTC. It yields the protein CASSPGSKRETQYF. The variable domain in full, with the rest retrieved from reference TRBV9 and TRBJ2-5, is DSGVTQTPKHLITATGQRVTLRCSPRSGDLSVYWYQQSLDQGLQFLIQYYNGEERAKGNILERFSAQQFPDLHSELNLSSLELGDSALYFCASSPGSKRETQYFGPGTRLLVL.

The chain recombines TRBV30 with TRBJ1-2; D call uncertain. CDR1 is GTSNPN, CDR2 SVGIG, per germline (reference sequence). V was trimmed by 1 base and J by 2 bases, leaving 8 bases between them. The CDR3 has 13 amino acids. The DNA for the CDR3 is TGTGCCTGGAGTGGCCAGGAAAACTATGGCTACACCTTC. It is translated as CAWSGQENYGYTF.

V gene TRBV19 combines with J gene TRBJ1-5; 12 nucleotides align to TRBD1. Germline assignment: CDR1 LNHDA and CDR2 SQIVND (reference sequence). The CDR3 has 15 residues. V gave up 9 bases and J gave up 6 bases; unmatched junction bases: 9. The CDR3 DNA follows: TGTGCCAGCATGTACCGGGACAGGGGGCCTCAGCCCCAGCATTTT. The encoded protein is CASMYRDRGPQPQHF.

CDR3 protein: CASSPSGTGDGYTF. The CDR3 DNA reads TGTGCCAGCTCACCATCCGGGACAGGGGATGGCTACACCTTC. The rearrangement links TRBV18 to TRBJ1-2; 10 nucleotides agree with TRBD1. There are 14 residues in the CDR3. Germline trimming cut 2 bases from V and 6 bases from J; bases unmatched to any gene: 3. Germline assignment: CDR1 KGHSH and CDR2 LQKENI.

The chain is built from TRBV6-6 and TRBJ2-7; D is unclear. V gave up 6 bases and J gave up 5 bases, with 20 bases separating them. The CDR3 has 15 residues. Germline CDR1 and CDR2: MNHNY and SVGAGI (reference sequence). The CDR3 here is CASSTNRLGFNEQYF. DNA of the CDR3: TGTGCCAGCAGCACCAATCGACTTGGATTCAACGAGCAGTACTTC.

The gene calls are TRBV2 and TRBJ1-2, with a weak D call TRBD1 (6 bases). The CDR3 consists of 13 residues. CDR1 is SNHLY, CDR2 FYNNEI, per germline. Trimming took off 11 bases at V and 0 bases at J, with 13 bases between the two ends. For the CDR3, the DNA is TGTGCCTCCAGGGGCCGATCTAACTATGGCTACACCTTC. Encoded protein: CASRGRSNYGYTF.

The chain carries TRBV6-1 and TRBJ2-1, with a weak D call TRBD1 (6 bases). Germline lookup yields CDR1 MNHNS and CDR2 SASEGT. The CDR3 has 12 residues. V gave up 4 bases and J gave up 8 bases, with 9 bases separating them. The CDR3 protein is CASSGAGDEQFF. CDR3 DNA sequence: TGTGCCAGCAGTGGGGCAGGGGATGAGCAGTTCTTC.

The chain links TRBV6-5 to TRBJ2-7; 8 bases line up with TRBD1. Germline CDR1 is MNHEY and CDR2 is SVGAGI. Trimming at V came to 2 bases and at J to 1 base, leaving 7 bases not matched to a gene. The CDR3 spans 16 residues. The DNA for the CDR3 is TGTGCCAGCAGTTACACAGGGGGTCCCGGGTCCTACGAGCAGTACTTC. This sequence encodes CASSYTGGPGSYEQYF.

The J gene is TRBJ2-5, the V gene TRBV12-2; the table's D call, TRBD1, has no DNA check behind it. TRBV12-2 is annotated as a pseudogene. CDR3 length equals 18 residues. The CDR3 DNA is TGTGCAAGTCGCTTACATCCCCCGGACAGGGGCGTTCTAGAGACCCAGTACTTC. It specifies CASRLHPPDRGVLETQYF.

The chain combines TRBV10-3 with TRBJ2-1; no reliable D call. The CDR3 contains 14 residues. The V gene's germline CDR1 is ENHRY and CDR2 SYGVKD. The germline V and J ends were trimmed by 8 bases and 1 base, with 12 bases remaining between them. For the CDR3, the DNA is TGTGCCATCCGGAGTTCGTATTCCTACAATGAGCAGTTCTTC. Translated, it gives CAIRSSYSYNEQFF.

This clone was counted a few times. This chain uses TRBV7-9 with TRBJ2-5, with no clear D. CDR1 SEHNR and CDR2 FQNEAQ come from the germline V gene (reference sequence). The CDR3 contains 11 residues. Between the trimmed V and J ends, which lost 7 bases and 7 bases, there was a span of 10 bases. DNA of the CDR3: TGTGCCAGCACCTTCCCCGGGACCCAGTACTTC. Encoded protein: CASTFPGTQYF. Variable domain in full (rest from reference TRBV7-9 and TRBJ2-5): DTGVSQNPRHKITKRGQNVTFRCDPISEHNRLYWYRQTLGQGPEFLTYFQNEAQLEKSRLLSDRFSAERPKGSFSTLEIQRTEQGDSAMYLCASTFPGTQYFGPGTRLLVL.

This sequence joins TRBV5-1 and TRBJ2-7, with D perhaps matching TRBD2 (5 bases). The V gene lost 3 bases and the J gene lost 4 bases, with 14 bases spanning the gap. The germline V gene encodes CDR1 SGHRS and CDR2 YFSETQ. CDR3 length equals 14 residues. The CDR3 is CASSSSQSGYEQYF. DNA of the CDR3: TGCGCCAGCAGCTCGTCCCAGAGCGGATACGAGCAGTACTTC.